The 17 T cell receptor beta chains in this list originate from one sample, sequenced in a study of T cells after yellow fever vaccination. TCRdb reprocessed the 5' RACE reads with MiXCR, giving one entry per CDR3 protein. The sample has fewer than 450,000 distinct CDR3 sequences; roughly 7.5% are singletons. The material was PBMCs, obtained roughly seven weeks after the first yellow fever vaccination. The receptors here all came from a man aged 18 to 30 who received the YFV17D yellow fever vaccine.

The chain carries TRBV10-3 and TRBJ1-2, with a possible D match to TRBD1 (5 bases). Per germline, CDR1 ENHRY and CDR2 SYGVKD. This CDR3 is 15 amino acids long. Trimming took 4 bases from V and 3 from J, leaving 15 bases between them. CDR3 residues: CAISVGSGGDYGYTF. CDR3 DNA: TGTGCCATCAGTGTAGGATCGGGGGGAGACTATGGCTACACCTTC.

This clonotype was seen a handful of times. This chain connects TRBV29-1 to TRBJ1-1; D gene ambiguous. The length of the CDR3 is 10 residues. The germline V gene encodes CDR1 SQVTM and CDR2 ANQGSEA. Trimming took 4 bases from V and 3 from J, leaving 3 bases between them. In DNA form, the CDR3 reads TGCAGCGTTGCAGACACTGAAGCTTTCTTT. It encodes CSVADTEAFF.

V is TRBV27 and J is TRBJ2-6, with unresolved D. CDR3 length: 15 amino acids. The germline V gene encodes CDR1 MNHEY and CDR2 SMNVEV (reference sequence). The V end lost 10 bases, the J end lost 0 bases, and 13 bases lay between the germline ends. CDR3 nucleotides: TGTGCCACCACTAACCGACCCTCTGGGGCCAACGTCCTGACTTTC. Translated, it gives CATTNRPSGANVLTF.

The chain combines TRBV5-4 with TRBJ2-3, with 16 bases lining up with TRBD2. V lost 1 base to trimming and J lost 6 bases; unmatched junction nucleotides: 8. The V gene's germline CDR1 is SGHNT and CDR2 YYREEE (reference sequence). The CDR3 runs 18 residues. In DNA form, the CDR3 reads TGTGCCAGCAGCTTGCCCCTGGGACTAGCGGGGGGGTCGGATACGCAGTATTTT. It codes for CASSLPLGLAGGSDTQYF.

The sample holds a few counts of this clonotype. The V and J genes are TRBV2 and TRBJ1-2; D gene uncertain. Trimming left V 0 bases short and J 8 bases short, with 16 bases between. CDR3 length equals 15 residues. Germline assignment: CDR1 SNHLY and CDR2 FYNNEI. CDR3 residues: CASSEADGLWNGYTF. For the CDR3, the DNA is TGTGCCAGCAGTGAAGCCGACGGATTATGGAACGGCTACACCTTC.

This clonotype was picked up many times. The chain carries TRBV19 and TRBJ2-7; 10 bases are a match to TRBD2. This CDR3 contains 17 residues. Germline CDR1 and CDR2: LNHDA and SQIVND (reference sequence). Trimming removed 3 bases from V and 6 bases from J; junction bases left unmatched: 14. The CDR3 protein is CASSIYPSGGPVLEQYF. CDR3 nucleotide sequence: TGTGCCAGTAGTATTTACCCTAGCGGGGGCCCGGTTCTCGAGCAGTACTTC.

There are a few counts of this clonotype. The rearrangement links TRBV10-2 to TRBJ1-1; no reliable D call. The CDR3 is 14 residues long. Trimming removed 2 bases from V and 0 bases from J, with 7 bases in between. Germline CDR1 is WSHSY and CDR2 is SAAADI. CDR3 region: CASSETAMNTEAFF. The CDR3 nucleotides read TGCGCCAGCAGTGAGACAGCCATGAACACTGAAGCTTTCTTT.

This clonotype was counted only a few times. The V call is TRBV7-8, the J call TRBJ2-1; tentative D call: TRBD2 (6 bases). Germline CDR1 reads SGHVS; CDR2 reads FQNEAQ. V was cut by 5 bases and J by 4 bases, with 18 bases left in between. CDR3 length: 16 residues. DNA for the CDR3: TGTGCCAGCAGCCCCTCCCGACTAGTGTATTACAATGAGCAGTTCTTC. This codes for CASSPSRLVYYNEQFF.

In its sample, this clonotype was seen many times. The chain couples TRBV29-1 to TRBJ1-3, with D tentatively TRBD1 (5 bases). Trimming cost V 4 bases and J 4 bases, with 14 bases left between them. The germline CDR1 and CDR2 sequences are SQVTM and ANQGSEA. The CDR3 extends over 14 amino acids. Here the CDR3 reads CSVVSGAGGNTIYF. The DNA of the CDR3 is TGCAGCGTTGTATCCGGGGCTGGAGGAAACACCATATATTTT.

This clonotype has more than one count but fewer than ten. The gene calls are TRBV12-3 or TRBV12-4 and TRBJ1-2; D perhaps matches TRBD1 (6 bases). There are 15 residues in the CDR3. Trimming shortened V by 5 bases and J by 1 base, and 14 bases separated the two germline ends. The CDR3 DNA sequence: TGTGCCAGCAGTCCTGGACAGCCTGTTAACTATGGCTACACCTTC. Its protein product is CASSPGQPVNYGYTF.

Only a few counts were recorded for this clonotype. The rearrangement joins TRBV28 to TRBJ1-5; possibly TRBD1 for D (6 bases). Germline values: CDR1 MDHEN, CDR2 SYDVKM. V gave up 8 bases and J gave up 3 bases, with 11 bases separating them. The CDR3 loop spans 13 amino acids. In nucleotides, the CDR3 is TGTGCCAGCTTGGACAGTTACAATCAGCCCCAGCATTTT. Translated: CASLDSYNQPQHF.

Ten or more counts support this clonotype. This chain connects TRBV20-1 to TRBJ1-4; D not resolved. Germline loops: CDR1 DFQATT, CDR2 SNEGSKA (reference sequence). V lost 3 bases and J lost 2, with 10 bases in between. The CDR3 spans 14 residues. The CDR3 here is CSASHPETNEKLFF. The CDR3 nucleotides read TGCAGTGCTAGTCACCCGGAGACTAATGAAAAACTGTTTTTT.

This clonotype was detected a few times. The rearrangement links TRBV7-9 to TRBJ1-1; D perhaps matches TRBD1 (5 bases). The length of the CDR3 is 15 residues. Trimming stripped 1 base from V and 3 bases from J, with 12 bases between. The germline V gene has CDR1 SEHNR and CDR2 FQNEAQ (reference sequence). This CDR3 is CASSLVGSGDTEAFF. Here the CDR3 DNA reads TGTGCCAGCAGCTTAGTAGGGTCGGGGGACACTGAAGCTTTCTTT.

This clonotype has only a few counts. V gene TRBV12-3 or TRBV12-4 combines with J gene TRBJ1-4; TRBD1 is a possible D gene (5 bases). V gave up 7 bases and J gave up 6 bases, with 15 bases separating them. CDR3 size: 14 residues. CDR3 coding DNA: TGTGCCAGCACCGAGAGGGGACTTCATGAAAAACTGTTTTTT. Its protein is CASTERGLHEKLFF.

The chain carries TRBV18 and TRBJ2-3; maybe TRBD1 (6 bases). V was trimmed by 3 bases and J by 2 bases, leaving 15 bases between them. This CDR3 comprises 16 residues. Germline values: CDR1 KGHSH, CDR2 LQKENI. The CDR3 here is CASSPRDNVVTDTQYF. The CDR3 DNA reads TGTGCCAGCTCACCCCGGGACAACGTAGTCACAGATACGCAGTATTTT.

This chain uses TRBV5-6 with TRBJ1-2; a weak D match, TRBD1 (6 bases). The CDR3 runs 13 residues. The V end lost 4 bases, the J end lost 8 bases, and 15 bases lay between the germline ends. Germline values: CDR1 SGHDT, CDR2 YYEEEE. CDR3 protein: CASSRWGARGYTF. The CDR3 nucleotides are TGTGCCAGCAGCCGGTGGGGGGCGCGGGGCTACACCTTC. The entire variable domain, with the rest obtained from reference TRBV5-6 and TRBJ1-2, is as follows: DAGVTQSPTHLIKTRGQQVTLRCSPKSGHDTVSWYQQALGQGPQFIFQYYEEEERQRGNFPDRFSGHQFPNYSSELNVNALLLGDSALYLCASSRWGARGYTFGSGTRLTVV.

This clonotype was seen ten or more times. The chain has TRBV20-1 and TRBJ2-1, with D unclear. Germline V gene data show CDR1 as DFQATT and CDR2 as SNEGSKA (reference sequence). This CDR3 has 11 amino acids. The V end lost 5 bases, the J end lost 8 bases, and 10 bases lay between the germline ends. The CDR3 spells CSARTADEQFF. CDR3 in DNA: TGCAGTGCTCGGACGGCAGATGAGCAGTTCTTC.